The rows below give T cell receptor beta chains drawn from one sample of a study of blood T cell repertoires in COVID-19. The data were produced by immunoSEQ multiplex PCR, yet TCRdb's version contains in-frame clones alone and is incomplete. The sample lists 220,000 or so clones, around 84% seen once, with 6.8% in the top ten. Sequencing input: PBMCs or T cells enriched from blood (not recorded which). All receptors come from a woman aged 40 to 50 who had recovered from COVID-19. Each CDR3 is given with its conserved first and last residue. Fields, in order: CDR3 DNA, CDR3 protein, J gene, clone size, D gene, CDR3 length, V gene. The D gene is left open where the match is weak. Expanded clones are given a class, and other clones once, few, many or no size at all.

TGCAGCGTAATCAGACAAACAGGGGTTGAAGCTTTCTTT,CSVIRQTGVEAFF,TRBJ1-1,NA,TRBD1,13,TRBV29-1
TGTGCCTGGAGTCGACAGGGTTACTCAAACTATGGCTACACCTTC,CAWSRQGYSNYGYTF,TRBJ1-2,NA,TRBD1,15,TRBV30
TGCAGTGCTAGTCCGGAGATCTACGAGCAGTACTTC,CSASPEIYEQYF,TRBJ2-7,NA,NA,12,TRBV20-1
TGTGCCAGCAGCTTATGGAGGTGGGGCAGGGGGATAATGGATACGCAGTATTTT,CASSLWRWGRGIMDTQYF,TRBJ2-3,NA,TRBD1,18,TRBV7-9
TGTGCCAGCAGCCGAGGAGGGATAGACACCGGGGAGCTGTTTTTT,CASSRGGIDTGELFF,TRBJ2-2,NA,NA,15,TRBV3-1/TRBV3-2
TGTGCCAGCAGCTCCCTTTATTGGCGGGAGGGCAATGAGCAGTTCTTC,CASSSLYWREGNEQFF,TRBJ2-1,NA,TRBD2,16,TRBV11-2
TGTGCCAGCAGTGCAGGGACAGGGAGGATGGTTAGAGGCTACACCTTC,CASSAGTGRMVRGYTF,TRBJ1-2,NA,TRBD1,16,TRBV28
TGTGCCAGCAGTGATTTGCGGGAAACAGATACGCAGTATTTT,CASSDLRETDTQYF,TRBJ2-3,NA,NA,14,TRBV2
TGTGCCAGCAGCCAAGGGACTAGCGGGTGGGCAGATACGCAGTATTTT,CASSQGTSGWADTQYF,TRBJ2-3,few,TRBD2,16,TRBV14
TGTGCCATCAGTGATAGTGGCGGGAGAAGCTACGAGCAGTACTTC,CAISDSGGRSYEQYF,TRBJ2-7,NA,TRBD2,15,TRBV10-3
TGTGCCAGCAGCCAAGTCGGCCAGCGCTCTGGAAACACCATATATTTT,CASSQVGQRSGNTIYF,TRBJ1-3,once,NA,16,TRBV3-1/TRBV3-2
TGTGCCAGCAGGTGGACAGGGGACTACACCTTC,CASRWTGDYTF,TRBJ1-2,NA,TRBD1,11,TRBV12-3/TRBV12-4
TGTGCCAGCAGTGACACGACAGGGGAAATCTCTGGAAACACCATATATTTT,CASSDTTGEISGNTIYF,TRBJ1-3,NA,TRBD1,17,TRBV25-1
TGTGCCAGCTCGACTTGGGGGACTAGCGGGAGCGCCCCTCACGAGCAGTACTTC,CASSTWGTSGSAPHEQYF,TRBJ2-7,NA,TRBD2,18,TRBV18
TGTGCCAGTTCCCCCGGGACTAGCGGGTTTCATAACTACAATGAGCAGTTCTTC,CASSPGTSGFHNYNEQFF,TRBJ2-1,NA,TRBD2,18,TRBV19
TGTGCCAGCAGCTTATCAGGGCAAGGCTACACCTTC,CASSLSGQGYTF,TRBJ1-2,NA,NA,12,TRBV9
TGCAGCGGGGGACAGATGAACACTGAAGCTTTCTTT,CSGGQMNTEAFF,TRBJ1-1,NA,TRBD1,12,TRBV29-1
TGTGCCAGCAGTATAGCTATCGGACAGGTGGGAGAGACCCAGTACTTC,CASSIAIGQVGETQYF,TRBJ2-5,NA,TRBD1,16,TRBV2
TGTGCCAGCGGACTAGCGGGAGCGGAGTTCTTC,CASGLAGAEFF,TRBJ2-1,NA,TRBD2,11,TRBV6-5
TGTGCCAGTGGGGGGGGCCGGAACACCGGGGAGCTGTTTTTT,CASGGGRNTGELFF,TRBJ2-2,NA,NA,14,TRBV4-2
TGTGCCACCAGCAGAGATAGGAGGACGAGGAGCTCCTACGAGCAGTACTTC,CATSRDRRTRSSYEQYF,TRBJ2-7,NA,NA,17,TRBV15
TGTGCCAGTAGTTCTCAGGTAGCGGGAGTTGCAACAGATACGCAGTATTTT,CASSSQVAGVATDTQYF,TRBJ2-3,NA,TRBD2,17,TRBV19
TGTGCCAGCAGTGCGGGACAGGGAGGGGAGACCCAGTACTTC,CASSAGQGGETQYF,TRBJ2-5,NA,TRBD1,14,TRBV2
TGTGCCAGTATGGGGCGTAATAGGAGGGGGAACACTGAAGCTTTCTTT,CASMGRNRRGNTEAFF,TRBJ1-1,many,NA,16,TRBV19
TGTGCCAGCAGCCCGTGGACTAGCGGGAGTGTCGAGCAGTACTTC,CASSPWTSGSVEQYF,TRBJ2-7,NA,TRBD2,15,TRBV11-1
TGTGCCAGCAGCTTTTACAGGGCGAACACCGGGGAGCTGTTTTTT,CASSFYRANTGELFF,TRBJ2-2,NA,NA,15,TRBV5-8
TGTGCCTGGAGGGCCATTTCGAACACCGGGGAGCTGTTTTTT,CAWRAISNTGELFF,TRBJ2-2,NA,NA,14,TRBV30
TGTGCCACCGGCGGGGCCTTGGGAACCTTCGACGAGCAGTACTTC,CATGGALGTFDEQYF,TRBJ2-7,NA,NA,15,TRBV27
TGCAGCGTTGACAGCGGGAGGGCCGCGACCCAGTACTTC,CSVDSGRAATQYF,TRBJ2-5,few,TRBD2,13,TRBV29-1
TGTGCCAGCAGTGCTGCCGAGGGGACAGGGACCTTCTACAATGAGCAGTTCTTC,CASSAAEGTGTFYNEQFF,TRBJ2-1,NA,TRBD1,18,TRBV6-1
TGTGCCTGGAGTGGCCGCAGGGAGGAGGGCTACACCTTC,CAWSGRREEGYTF,TRBJ1-2,NA,NA,13,TRBV30
TGTGCCACCTCACCGGGACTGCCACAAGAGACCCAGTACTTC,CATSPGLPQETQYF,TRBJ2-5,NA,NA,14,TRBV2
TGTGCCAGCGGACTATTGGGAAGGGCCTACGAGCAGTACTTC,CASGLLGRAYEQYF,TRBJ2-7,NA,NA,14,TRBV2
TGTGCCAGCAGCCAAGATACGGTAGCGGAAGAGACCCAGTACTTC,CASSQDTVAEETQYF,TRBJ2-5,NA,NA,15,TRBV3-1/TRBV3-2
TGTGCCAGCAGTCCTCCCGGGGAGGGTGTTTGGAGTCAATATAATTCACCCCTCCACTTT,CASSPPGEGVWSQYNSPLHF,TRBJ1-6,NA,NA,20,TRBV28
TGTGCCAGCAGCCCCGCGCTACAGCAACAAGAGACCCAGTACTTC,CASSPALQQQETQYF,TRBJ2-5,NA,NA,15,TRBV5-4
TGTGCCAGCAGCCAAGATCGGGATCAGCCCCAGCATTTT,CASSQDRDQPQHF,TRBJ1-5,NA,NA,13,TRBV3-1/TRBV3-2
TGTGCCAGCAGCGTAAGGGGGTACTCTGGAAACACCATATATTTT,CASSVRGYSGNTIYF,TRBJ1-3,NA,NA,15,TRBV9
TGTGCCAGCTCATGGGGGGAGAAGACCGGGGAGCTGTTTTTT,CASSWGEKTGELFF,TRBJ2-2,NA,NA,14,TRBV18
TGTGCCAGCAGCCCCGACTCGCGATCCAACACTGAAGCTTTCTTT,CASSPDSRSNTEAFF,TRBJ1-1,few,NA,15,TRBV5-6
TGTGCCAGTAGTATAGGGCGGGCGGGCCGCACAGATACGCAGTATTTT,CASSIGRAGRTDTQYF,TRBJ2-3,NA,NA,16,TRBV19
TGTGCCAGCAGTCCCCGACAGGACAATCAGCCCCAGCATTTT,CASSPRQDNQPQHF,TRBJ1-5,few,NA,14,TRBV28
TGTGCCAGCAGCTCCCGCGGACAGGAAGGCTACACCTTC,CASSSRGQEGYTF,TRBJ1-2,NA,TRBD1,13,TRBV12-3/TRBV12-4
TGTGCCAGCAGCTTAGAAGGGACTAGCCTCAATGAGCAGTTCTTC,CASSLEGTSLNEQFF,TRBJ2-1,few,TRBD2,15,TRBV13
TGCGCCAGCAGCCTCGCCGGGGGGCCAGGGGCTGAAGCTTTCTTT,CASSLAGGPGAEAFF,TRBJ1-1,NA,NA,15,TRBV5-1
TGTGCCAGCAGCTTAAGCCGGACAGACCTTTTCTTTGAAGCTTTCTTT,CASSLSRTDLFFEAFF,TRBJ1-1,NA,NA,16,TRBV7-8
TGCAGCGTTGAAGGGCAGGGGAACTATGGCTACACCTTC,CSVEGQGNYGYTF,TRBJ1-2,NA,NA,13,TRBV29-1
TGTGCCAGCAGTTTATCGTACCAGGGTGCGGACACCATATATTTT,CASSLSYQGADTIYF,TRBJ1-3,NA,NA,15,TRBV28
TGTGCCAGCAGCAACCGGGACAGGGGGTCACCCCTCCACTTT,CASSNRDRGSPLHF,TRBJ1-6,few,TRBD1,14,TRBV11-2
TGCGCCAGCAGCTTGGAGGCGGGGAACACCGGGGAGCTGTTTTTT,CASSLEAGNTGELFF,TRBJ2-2,NA,NA,15,TRBV5-1